The clone carrying this T cell receptor beta chain was detected only a few times. Its antigen is unknown. From germline, CDR1 is MNHEY and CDR2 SMNVEV (reference sequence). Deletions cut 5 bases from V and 0 bases from J, with 18 bases between. This CDR3 comprises 17 residues. The PCR contained 60 Vbeta and 13 Jbeta primers. Measured with immunoSEQ multiplex PCR; TCRdb has only the in-frame clones, and not every one. This table holds almost 200,000 clones, around 85% found once. These data come from a study of cytomegalovirus exposure and HLA in healthy donors. Study findings and constraints: TCR beta V segments were, for the most part, productive about 87% or about 30% of the time in an earlier analysis. Per a later analysis, HLA-associated TCR beta chains showed more clonal expansion than other, equally common TCR beta chains.

The sequence was collected from a woman aged 45-59 years in good health and CMV-seronegative. The sample taken for sequencing was PBMCs. This chain uses TRBV27 with TRBJ2-3; weak D call: TRBD1 (5 bases). CDR3 amino acids: CASSPSTDLTSTDTQYF. CDR3 nucleotides: TGTGCCAGCAGTCCATCGACAGACCTCACTAGCACAGATACGCAGTATTTT.